This TCR beta chain originates from a study of long-term antiretroviral therapy in people with HIV. The CDR3 loop spans 12 amino acids. V lost 2 bases and J lost 8, with 9 bases in between. The germline V gene encodes CDR1 SEHNR and CDR2 FQNEAQ (reference sequence). Runs used v3.0 of the immunoSEQ assay and were done at survey level. Some clones are missing from TCRdb's copy, which holds only in-frame ones; the method was immunoSEQ multiplex PCR. The profile covers 20,000 to 25,000 clones, with around 83% appearing a single time and about 5.6% taken by the ten largest. The receptor comes from a woman aged 25 to 45 with HIV. The genes are TRBV7-9 and TRBJ1-2; D is possibly TRBD1 (5 bases). The sample in question was unsorted PBMCs, obtained 0.2 years after starting antiretroviral therapy. CDR3: CASSLQGLGYTF. In DNA, the CDR3 is TGTGCCAGCAGCTTACAGGGACTGGGCTACACCTTC.